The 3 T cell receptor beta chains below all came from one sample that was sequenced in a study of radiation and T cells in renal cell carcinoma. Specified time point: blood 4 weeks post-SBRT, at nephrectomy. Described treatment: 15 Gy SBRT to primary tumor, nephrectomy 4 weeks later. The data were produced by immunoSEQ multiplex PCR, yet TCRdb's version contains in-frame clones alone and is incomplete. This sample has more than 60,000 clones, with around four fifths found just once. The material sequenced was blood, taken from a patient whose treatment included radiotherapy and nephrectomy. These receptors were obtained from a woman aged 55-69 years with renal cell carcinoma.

CDR3 nucleotides: TGTGCCAGCAGTGCGAGACTAGCGGGAGGCCTCGGGTTCTTC. Amino acid sequence: CASSARLAGGLGFF. The V gene is TRBV6-1, the J gene TRBJ2-1; 13 positions agree with TRBD2. This CDR3 region has 14 residues. V was clipped by 4 bases and J by 15 bases; unmatched bases: 9. CDR1 is MNHNS, CDR2 SASEGT, per germline.

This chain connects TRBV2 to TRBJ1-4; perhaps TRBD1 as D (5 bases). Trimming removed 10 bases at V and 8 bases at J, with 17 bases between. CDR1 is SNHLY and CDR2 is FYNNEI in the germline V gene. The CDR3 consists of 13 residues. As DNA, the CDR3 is TGTGCCACGGACGGGACTTATGGGGAAAAACTGTTTTTT. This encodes CATDGTYGEKLFF.

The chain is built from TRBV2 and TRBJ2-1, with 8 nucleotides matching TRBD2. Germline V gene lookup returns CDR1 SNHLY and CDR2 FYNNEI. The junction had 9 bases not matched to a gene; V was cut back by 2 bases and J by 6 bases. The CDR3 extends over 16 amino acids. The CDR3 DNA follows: TGTGCCAGCAGTGAATTAGGGACTAGGTACTTCAATGAGCAGTTCTTC. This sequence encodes CASSELGTRYFNEQFF.